By share, the clone carrying this T cell receptor (beta chain) ranks as large (0.1 to 1%). A read error may account for a junction end that differs from germline. TRB rearrangements spanning V, D and J were amplified using mixed TRB-A/B primers. TCRdb reprocessed the multiplex PCR reads via MiXCR and lists one record per CDR3 protein. The table records 1,500 to 2,500 distinct CDR3 sequences, under 20% of them present only once. TCR beta rearrangements were amplified from peripheral blood genomic DNA. Germline V gene lookup returns CDR1 SEHNR and CDR2 FQNEAQ (reference sequence). The CDR3 covers 16 residues. This entry comes from a study of T cell repertoires in aging, cancer and after chemotherapy. The overall study: Donor ages fell into six groups from 30 or younger up to 70 or older.

The rearrangement joins TRBV7-9 to TRBJ2-2; TRBD1 aligns across 9 bases. The sample consisted of blood. The receptor comes from a human donor with a solid tumor. DNA of the CDR3: TGTGCCAGCAGCCCCAACAGGGGGCCGAAGACCGGGGAGCTGTTTTTT. Residues: CASSPNRGPKTGELFF.